This T cell receptor beta chain was profiled in a study of blood T cell repertoires in COVID-19. Generated by immunoSEQ multiplex PCR, the TCRdb table keeps only in-frame clones and is missing some. The data show about 80,000 clones, 88% seen once. Trimming removed 1 base at V and 6 bases at J, with 9 bases between. The CDR3 is 14 residues long. Germline V gives CDR1 SGHTA, CDR2 FQGNSA. This clone has more than one count but fewer than ten. Sequenced: peripheral blood. The receptor comes from a woman older than 75 with acute or convalescent COVID-19. The V gene is TRBV7-2, the J gene TRBJ2-2; a possible D gene is TRBD2 (5 bases). CDR3 sequence reads: CASSLDRGAGELFF. The CDR3 DNA sequence: TGTGCCAGCAGCTTAGATCGGGGAGCCGGGGAGCTGTTTTTT.